A selection of T cell receptor beta chains follows, all from one sample in a study of cytomegalovirus exposure and HLA in healthy donors. Method: immunoSEQ multiplex PCR; TCRdb's copy keeps in-frame clones and lacks some. This table has 100,000 to 150,000 clones, roughly 95% appearing once. Sequencing was carried out using PBMCs. The receptors shown here come from a man in his late teens or twenties in good health and CMV-seronegative. Each CDR3 is given with its conserved first and last residue. The D gene is left open where the match is weak. Rows give clone size only sometimes, using once, few, many, or a class for an expanded clone.

v_gene: TRBV23-1
d_gene: TRBD1
abundance: NA
len: 15
j_gene: TRBJ1-2
CDR3nt: TGCGCCAGCAGTCCGGACAGGGTGGGAAACTATGGCTACACCTTC
CDR3aa: CASSPDRVGNYGYTF

v_gene: TRBV11-3
d_gene: TRBD1
abundance: NA
len: 14
j_gene: TRBJ2-7
CDR3nt: TGTGCCAGCAGGTCTAGGGACAGGGGCTACGAGCAGTACTTC
CDR3aa: CASRSRDRGYEQYF

v_gene: TRBV29-1
d_gene: TRBD1
abundance: NA
len: 13
j_gene: TRBJ1-2
CDR3nt: TGCAGCGTTTTAGAAGGGACAGCCTATGGCTACACCTTC
CDR3aa: CSVLEGTAYGYTF

v_gene: TRBV9
d_gene: TRBD2
abundance: once
len: 15
j_gene: TRBJ2-2
CDR3nt: TGTGCCAGCAGCGTAGTTGCGGGAGGGCCCGGGGAGCTGTTTTTT
CDR3aa: CASSVVAGGPGELFF

v_gene: TRBV19
d_gene: TRBD1
abundance: once
len: 14
j_gene: TRBJ2-7
CDR3nt: TGTGCCAGTAGTATTGACAGGGGTAACAGCGAGCAGTACTTC
CDR3aa: CASSIDRGNSEQYF

v_gene: TRBV7-9
d_gene: NA
abundance: NA
len: 12
j_gene: TRBJ2-1
CDR3nt: TGTGCCAGCAGCTCACTACCGAATGAGCAGTTCTTC
CDR3aa: CASSSLPNEQFF

v_gene: TRBV27
d_gene: NA
abundance: NA
len: 14
j_gene: TRBJ2-7
CDR3nt: TGTGCCAGCAGCCCTGGGACTGGCCTCTACGAGCAGTACTTC
CDR3aa: CASSPGTGLYEQYF

v_gene: TRBV7-2
d_gene: NA
abundance: NA
len: 15
j_gene: TRBJ2-7
CDR3nt: TGTGCCAGCAGCCCCGGACAGCGACCCGCCTACGAGCAGTACTTC
CDR3aa: CASSPGQRPAYEQYF

v_gene: TRBV7-9
d_gene: NA
abundance: NA
len: 14
j_gene: TRBJ1-1
CDR3nt: TGTGCCAGCAGCCCGACTGGGGGGTCGGAGGAAGCTTTCTTT
CDR3aa: CASSPTGGSEEAFF

v_gene: TRBV4-1
d_gene: NA
abundance: NA
len: 16
j_gene: TRBJ1-1
CDR3nt: TGCGCCAGCAGCCAAGATGGTCCCGGGGATTACACTGAAGCTTTCTTT
CDR3aa: CASSQDGPGDYTEAFF

v_gene: TRBV9
d_gene: NA
abundance: NA
len: 15
j_gene: TRBJ1-5
CDR3nt: TGTGCCAGCAGCCCCAACTGGGAGAGCAATCAGCCCCAGCATTTT
CDR3aa: CASSPNWESNQPQHF

v_gene: TRBV12-5
d_gene: TRBD1
abundance: once
len: 16
j_gene: TRBJ2-3
CDR3nt: TGTGCTAGTGGTTTGTACAGGGGTGAGAGCACAGATACGCAGTATTTT
CDR3aa: CASGLYRGESTDTQYF

v_gene: TRBV28
d_gene: NA
abundance: NA
len: 11
j_gene: TRBJ2-5
CDR3nt: TGTGCCAGCAGTCCGAGAGAGACCCAGTACTTC
CDR3aa: CASSPRETQYF

v_gene: TRBV27
d_gene: NA
abundance: few
len: 13
j_gene: TRBJ2-7
CDR3nt: TGTGCCAGCAGTTTCGGGGTGTGGGACGAGCAGTACTTC
CDR3aa: CASSFGVWDEQYF

v_gene: TRBV7-3
d_gene: TRBD1
abundance: NA
len: 15
j_gene: TRBJ2-2
CDR3nt: TGTGCCAGCACCCTCGGACAGGGTAACACCGGGGAGCTGTTTTTT
CDR3aa: CASTLGQGNTGELFF

v_gene: TRBV6-5
d_gene: NA
abundance: NA
len: 14
j_gene: TRBJ2-1
CDR3nt: TGTGCCAGCCGCTCGGGAGACTCCTACAATGAGCAGTTCTTC
CDR3aa: CASRSGDSYNEQFF